A single sample gave rise to the 24 T cell receptor beta chains below, sequenced in a study of regulatory T cells in long-lasting Graves disease. Time point in this sample: newly diagnosed GD, antithyroid drugs for less than 3 months. PBMC RNA served as the TCR library source. Investigators prepared the TCR beta libraries by applying iRepertoire HTBI primers and Arm-PCR of CDR3 regions. TCRdb re-derived calls from the multiplex PCR reads in MiXCR, one entry per CDR3 protein. The data show roughly 380,000 distinct CDR3 sequences, with approximately 15% seen just once and about 27% held by the top ten. These data also formed part of another study, on T cells in Graves' hyperthyroidism and ophthalmopathy.

The material was peripheral blood mononuclear cells (PBMCs), obtained at new diagnosis, from a patient treated with antithyroid drugs. The receptor set was obtained from a man aged 40-49 years with Graves disease.

This clonotype has a count of ten or more. The chain couples TRBV2 to TRBJ2-3; D is unclear. The CDR3 runs 14 residues. CDR1 is SNHLY and CDR2 is FYNNEI in the germline V gene. V was clipped by 6 bases and J by 1 base, with 11 bases between them. The CDR3 bases are TGTGCCAGCAGCGCCGAGAGAGGCACAGATACGCAGTATTTT. Its protein is CASSAERGTDTQYF.

The table lists this clonotype with many counts. This sequence joins TRBV28 and TRBJ2-1; perhaps D is TRBD1 or TRBD2 (6 bases each). V gave up 8 bases and J gave up 4 bases, with 15 bases separating them. The CDR3 contains 14 residues. Germline V CDR1 and CDR2: MDHEN, SYDVKM. CDR3 in amino acids: CASLRQGRYNEQFF. CDR3 DNA sequence: TGTGCCAGCCTTCGGCAGGGGAGGTACAATGAGCAGTTCTTC. Variable domain in full (rest from reference TRBV28 and TRBJ2-1): DVKVTQSSRYLVKRTGEKVFLECVQDMDHENMFWYRQDPGLGLRLIYFSYDVKMKEKGDIPEGYSVSREKKERFSLILESASTNQTSMYLCASLRQGRYNEQFFGPGTRLTVL.

The table lists this clonotype with many counts. The J gene is TRBJ2-5, the V gene TRBV7-9; D might be TRBD1 (6 bases). Trimming shortened V by 8 bases and J by 0 bases, and 13 bases separated the two germline ends. Germline loops: CDR1 SEHNR, CDR2 FQNEAQ (reference sequence). The CDR3 is 14 residues long. CDR3 bases: TGTGCCAGCGATAAAGGACAGAACCAAGAGACCCAGTACTTC. As protein: CASDKGQNQETQYF.

This clonotype was found many times. The V gene is TRBV28, the J gene TRBJ2-1, with unresolved D. Germline lookup yields CDR1 MDHEN and CDR2 SYDVKM. This CDR3 is 15 amino acids long. V was shortened by 3 bases and J by 9 bases, with 18 bases between the two germline ends. The CDR3 nucleotides read TGTGCCAGCAGTTTTTCCGACTCTGGCAGGTCTGAGCAGTTCTTC. Its translation: CASSFSDSGRSEQFF.

Many counts were recorded for this clonotype. It is unclear where the CDR3 begins or ends on the DNA, so no DNA is shown, and the CDR3 is as TCRdb lists it. V gene TRBV28 combines with J gene TRBJ1-5; the table assigns TRBD1, which was not confirmed against the DNA. Germline-derived CDR1 and CDR2 are MDHEN and SYDVKM. The CDR3 length equals 15 residues, ends included. The CDR3 loop is CASSFLAGGNQPQHF.

The chain has TRBV29-1 and TRBJ1-2; tentatively, D is TRBD1 (5 bases). CDR3 length equals 15 residues. The V end was cut by 7 bases, the J end by 3 bases, with 21 bases between. The V gene's germline CDR1 is SQVTM and CDR2 ANQGSEA. CDR3 residues: CSAEVQDLLDYGYTF. CDR3 nucleotide sequence: TGCAGCGCAGAGGTACAGGACCTCCTAGACTATGGCTACACCTTC.

This clonotype appeared many times. The V call is TRBV12-3 or TRBV12-4, the J call TRBJ1-5; 9 nucleotides match TRBD1. The trim removed 7 bases at V and 5 bases at J, leaving 6 bases unmatched. The CDR3 consists of 14 residues. CDR3 in DNA: TGTGCCAGCACCGGGGACAGGGTTTATCAGCCCCAGCATTTT. It codes for CASTGDRVYQPQHF.

This clonotype has a handful of counts. V is TRBV2 and J is TRBJ1-5; tentatively, D is TRBD1 (5 bases). Germline assignment: CDR1 SNHLY and CDR2 FYNNEI. The CDR3 runs to 12 residues. The germline V and J ends were trimmed by 8 bases and 4 bases, with 9 bases remaining between them. The CDR3 nucleotides are TGTGCCAGCGGGGGGGGTAATCAGCCCCAGCATTTT. Protein product: CASGGGNQPQHF.

In its sample, this clonotype was seen many times. V gene TRBV3-1 combines with J gene TRBJ1-5, with 10 bases lining up with TRBD1. The length of the CDR3 is 14 residues. Germline lookup yields CDR1 LGHDT and CDR2 YNNKEL (reference sequence). The V segment lost 1 base and the J segment 6 bases; nucleotides outside the gene matches: 0. The CDR3 here is CASSQGTGGQPQHF. CDR3 sequence (DNA): TGTGCCAGCAGCCAAGGGACAGGGGGTCAGCCCCAGCATTTT.

This clonotype was recorded at least ten times. The chain joins TRBV29-1 to TRBJ1-4; D gene unclear. CDR1 SQVTM and CDR2 ANQGSEA come from the germline V gene. This CDR3 is 15 amino acids long. The germline V and J ends were trimmed by 5 bases and 2 bases, with 15 bases remaining between them. The CDR3: CSVRSGRLTNEKLFF. The CDR3 coding sequence is TGCAGCGTTCGTTCCGGAAGGCTTACTAATGAAAAACTGTTTTTT.

This clonotype occurred many times. The CDR3 DNA sequence: TGCGCCAGCAGCCAAGATTCTGGGGGGTCGTGGGAGCTGTTTTTT. This translates into CASSQDSGGSWELFF. The rearrangement links TRBV4-3 to TRBJ2-2, with TRBD2 as a possible D gene (6 bases). From germline, CDR1 is LGHNA and CDR2 YSLEER. V shed 0 bases and J shed 9 bases, with 14 bases lying between them. This CDR3 contains 15 residues.

This clonotype has a count of ten or more. The J gene is TRBJ2-3, the V gene TRBV7-3, with D maybe TRBD2 (7 bases). V lost 1 base and J lost 5, with 13 bases in between. Germline lookup yields CDR1 SGHTA and CDR2 FQGTGA. This CDR3 spans 15 amino acids. The CDR3 reads CASSLKGGGIDTQYF. CDR3 in DNA: TGTGCCAGCAGCTTAAAAGGGGGGGGAATAGATACGCAGTATTTT.

This clonotype was seen many times. The chain employs TRBV2 and TRBJ2-7; TRBD2 aligns across 8 bases. Germline values: CDR1 SNHLY, CDR2 FYNNEI. This CDR3 has 16 amino acids. J lost 0 bases, V lost 3 bases, and 7 bases had no gene match. The CDR3 sequence is CASSDFSGESSYEQYF. For the CDR3, the DNA is TGTGCCAGCAGTGATTTTAGCGGGGAAAGCTCCTACGAGCAGTACTTC. Full variable domain (rest looked up from reference TRBV2 and TRBJ2-7): EPEVTQTPSHQVTQMGQEVILRCVPISNHLYFYWYRQILGQKVEFLVSFYNNEISEKSEIFDDQFSVERPDGSNFTLKIRSTKLEDSAMYFCASSDFSGESSYEQYFGPGTRLTVT.

The chain couples TRBV19 to TRBJ2-2, with 8 nucleotides matching TRBD2. In germline, CDR1 is LNHDA, CDR2 SQIVND (reference sequence). The ends lost 4 bases at V and 3 bases at J; junction bases unmatched: 7. The length of the CDR3 is 16 residues. CDR3 amino acids: CASSRGGGTYTGELFF. In DNA form, the CDR3 reads TGTGCCAGTAGTAGGGGCGGGGGGACCTACACCGGGGAGCTGTTTTTT.

In regard to this clonotype: At one of its ends the junction is not consistent with the germline gene, which may arise from a read error. This CDR3 is CVSSWGDNEQFF. The CDR3 region has the DNA TGTGTCAGCAGCTGGGGTGACAATGAGCAGTTCTTC. The rearrangement links TRBV5-6 to TRBJ2-1; D unresolved. This CDR3 has 12 residues. Germline V gives CDR1 SGHDT, CDR2 YYEEEE.

This clonotype came up many times. This sequence joins TRBV29-1 and TRBJ2-3; tentative D call: TRBD1 (6 bases). V was shortened by 3 bases and J by 1 base, with 8 bases between the two germline ends. The CDR3 totals 13 residues. Germline V gives CDR1 SQVTM, CDR2 ANQGSEA. CDR3 bases: TGCAGCGTTGAGGCAGGGGGCACAGATACGCAGTATTTT. Protein product: CSVEAGGTDTQYF.

This rearrangement joins TRBV5-1 to TRBJ2-7, with unresolved D. Trimming pared 0 bases from V and 5 bases from J, leaving 6 bases between. The CDR3 length is 12 residues. The V gene's germline CDR1 is SGHRS and CDR2 YFSETQ. This CDR3 reads CASSLDADEQYF. CDR3 in DNA: TGCGCCAGCAGCTTGGATGCGGACGAGCAGTACTTC.

The J gene is TRBJ2-2, the V gene TRBV5-4, with 8 bases aligning to TRBD2. Germline trimming cut 1 base from V and 0 bases from J; bases unmatched to any gene: 2. Germline V gives CDR1 SGHNT, CDR2 YYREEE (reference sequence). This CDR3 is 16 amino acids long. CDR3 bases: TGTGCCAGCAGCTTGCCGGGGGGGTCGAACACCGGGGAGCTGTTTTTT. Its protein product is CASSLPGGSNTGELFF.

This clonotype was seen at least ten times. The V call is TRBV24-1, the J call TRBJ2-5; TRBD1 agrees at 8 bases. CDR1 KGHDR and CDR2 SFDVKD come from the germline V gene. The CDR3 is 16 amino acids. V was pared by 4 bases and J by 7 bases, with 13 bases of the junction left unmatched. The CDR3 DNA is TGTGCCACCAGTGACACCGGGACAGGCAGTACTAGGACCCAGTACTTC. Translating it yields CATSDTGTGSTRTQYF.

This clonotype was seen at least ten times. V gene TRBV20-1 combines with J gene TRBJ2-7, with TRBD2 matching over 13 bases. Germline CDR1 and CDR2: DFQATT and SNEGSKA (reference sequence). The V and J ends lost 5 bases and 6 bases, in that order; junction bases with no gene match: 7. This CDR3 is built from 14 residues. The CDR3 loop is CSAPWTSGGREQYF. The DNA of the CDR3 is TGCAGTGCTCCCTGGACTAGCGGGGGTCGCGAGCAGTACTTC.

At least ten counts were recorded for this clonotype. The rearrangement joins TRBV6-2 or TRBV6-3 to TRBJ2-7; D is possibly TRBD1 (5 bases). V dropped 0 bases and J dropped 12 bases, with 15 bases sitting between them. Germline V gene sequence: CDR1 MNHEY, CDR2 SVGEGT. The CDR3 has 13 amino acids. The CDR3 is CASSYSTRERGYF. In DNA form, the CDR3 reads TGTGCCAGCAGTTACTCGACCAGGGAAAGGGGGTACTTC.

As concerns this clonotype: One end of the junction is discordant with germline, which a read error may explain. The chain uses TRBV4-1 and TRBJ2-7; D is ambiguous. The CDR3 length is 13 residues. CDR1 is MGHRA and CDR2 is YSYEKL in the germline V gene. As DNA, the CDR3 is TGTGCCAGCAGCCAAGAATCCGGGCGAGAGCAGTACTTC. The encoded protein is CASSQESGREQYF.

This clonotype was observed at least ten times. J is TRBJ2-7 and V is TRBV12-3 or TRBV12-4; the match to TRBD1 covers 8 bases. With V trimmed by 5 bases and J by 2 bases, 5 bases remained unmatched. The CDR3 covers 14 residues. The CDR3 sequence is CASSPHRGAYEQYF. In DNA form, the CDR3 reads TGTGCCAGCAGTCCCCACAGGGGGGCCTACGAGCAGTACTTC.

This clonotype was seen at least ten times. The chain recombines TRBV5-1 with TRBJ2-3; D is ambiguous. The V gene's germline CDR1 is SGHRS and CDR2 YFSETQ. Trimming removed 4 bases at V and 2 bases at J, with 11 bases between. The CDR3 consists of 14 residues. CDR3 sequence reads: CASSTADHTDTQYF. DNA of the CDR3: TGCGCCAGCAGCACTGCGGACCACACAGATACGCAGTATTTT.